These 30 T cell receptor beta chains share one sample of origin, sequenced in a study of Graves' ophthalmopathy and Graves' hyperthyroidism. RNA served as the template for amplifying TCR beta CDR3 regions. After a first-round RT-PCR with HTBI primers, a second-round multiplex PCR was run. Each CDR3 protein is one row after TCRdb ran MiXCR on the multiplex PCR reads. The sample lists around 520,000 distinct CDR3 sequences, under 45% seen once, with about 4.1% in the top ten. The material sequenced was peripheral blood or thyroid tissue (not recorded which). These receptors came from an adult man with Graves' hyperthyroidism.

This clonotype showed up many times. The rearrangement uses TRBV5-1 and TRBJ1-2; 8 positions agree with TRBD1. CDR3 size: 13 residues. Trimming took 4 bases from V and 6 from J; bases not matched to a gene: 5. Germline loops: CDR1 SGHRS, CDR2 YFSETQ. CDR3 sequence: CASSKDRADGYTF. DNA of the CDR3: TGCGCCAGCAGCAAGGACAGGGCCGATGGCTACACCTTC.

This clonotype was seen more than once but under ten times. This chain connects TRBV29-1 to TRBJ2-5, with a tentative D call TRBD1 (6 bases). Trimming shortened V by 8 bases and J by 0 bases, and 13 bases separated the two germline ends. The CDR3 spans 13 residues. CDR1 is SQVTM, CDR2 ANQGSEA, per germline. The chain's CDR3 is CSLDDRNQETQYF. The CDR3, as DNA: TGCAGCTTAGATGACAGGAACCAAGAGACCCAGTACTTC.

This clonotype has only one observation. The germline gene is not matched at one end of the junction; a read error may be the cause. The V call is TRBV24-1, the J call TRBJ2-7; no clear D. The germline CDR1 and CDR2 sequences are KGHDR and SFDVKD. The CDR3 is made up of 14 amino acids. The CDR3 DNA reads as TGTGCCATCAGTGAGTCGAAGGTGCGTAACGAGCAGTACTTC. This encodes CAISESKVRNEQYF.

In this sample, this clonotype turned up many times. This chain joins TRBV6-5 and TRBJ2-7; D perhaps matches TRBD1 (6 bases). Trimming stripped 5 bases from V and 4 bases from J, with 9 bases between. This CDR3 is 12 amino acids long. The V gene's germline CDR1 is MNHEY and CDR2 SVGAGI. The CDR3 is CASSEQGYEQYF. DNA of the CDR3: TGTGCCAGCAGTGAACAGGGTTACGAGCAGTACTTC.

The gene calls are TRBV2 and TRBJ2-7; D might be TRBD1 (6 bases). CDR1 is SNHLY and CDR2 is FYNNEI in the germline V gene. This CDR3 region has 13 residues. V lost 7 bases to trimming and J lost 3 bases, with 13 bases between them. The CDR3 here is CASKRDTSYEQYF. The DNA of the CDR3 is TGTGCCAGCAAACGGGACACAAGCTACGAGCAGTACTTC.

Many counts were recorded for this clonotype. This sequence joins TRBV10-3 and TRBJ1-2; the D gene is possibly TRBD1 (5 bases). Trimming shortened V by 8 bases and J by 3 bases, and 10 bases separated the two germline ends. The germline CDR1 and CDR2 sequences are ENHRY and SYGVKD. The CDR3 has 12 residues. The CDR3 sequence: CAISGRDYGYTF. In DNA, the CDR3 is TGTGCCATCTCAGGGAGAGACTATGGCTACACCTTC.

This clonotype was detected only a few times. The chain is built from TRBV6-2 or TRBV6-3 and TRBJ1-5, with 7 bases matching TRBD1. The CDR3 length is 19 residues. After removal of 8 bases from V and 3 bases from J, the junction contained 22 bases not matched to a gene. Germline CDR1 is MNHEY and CDR2 is SVGEGT. The CDR3 here is CASEASATGISLFNQPQHF. The CDR3 coding sequence is TGTGCCAGCGAAGCTTCAGCGACAGGGATCTCACTATTCAATCAGCCCCAGCATTTT.

CDR3 amino acids: CATSDGRANSPLHF. The CDR3 nucleotides read TGTGCCACCAGTGATGGCCGGGCCAATTCACCCCTCCACTTT. V usage is TRBV24-1 and J usage is TRBJ1-6; D ambiguous. Germline CDR1 KGHDR, CDR2 SFDVKD. This CDR3 spans 14 amino acids. Trimming took off 3 bases at V and 7 bases at J, with 9 bases between the two ends.

This clonotype was detected many times. The rearrangement links TRBV7-2 to TRBJ2-7, with 9 bases aligning to TRBD1. This CDR3 region has 14 residues. V lost 4 bases, J lost 6 bases, and 7 bases stayed unmatched. Germline V lookup: CDR1 SGHTA, CDR2 FQGNSA. The CDR3 region has the DNA TGTGCCAGCAGCTCCTCTACAGGGGGCATCGAGCAGTACTTC. This encodes CASSSSTGGIEQYF.

The chain links TRBV7-3 to TRBJ2-7; 11 positions match TRBD2. The ends lost 1 base at V and 7 bases at J; junction bases unmatched: 18. The CDR3 consists of 19 residues. Per the germline V gene, CDR1 is SGHTA and CDR2 is FQGTGA. The CDR3 DNA reads as TGTGCCAGCAGCTTAAGTGGGGCTAGCGGGGGGCTGGAGGGAAATGAGCAGTACTTC. It is translated as CASSLSGASGGLEGNEQYF.

The genes are TRBV10-3 and TRBJ2-1; the match to TRBD2 covers 10 bases. Germline V gene sequence: CDR1 ENHRY, CDR2 SYGVKD. J lost 0 bases, V lost 0 bases, and 11 bases had no gene match. CDR3 size: 20 residues. The chain's CDR3 is CAISESAGLAKGSSYNEQFF. CDR3 sequence (DNA): TGTGCCATCAGTGAGTCGGCGGGACTAGCGAAAGGTAGCTCCTACAATGAGCAGTTCTTC.

This chain connects TRBV20-1 to TRBJ2-7; 10 bases are shared with TRBD2. Trimming took 3 bases from V and 0 from J; bases not matched to a gene: 8. There are 16 residues in the CDR3. Germline V CDR1 and CDR2: DFQATT, SNEGSKA (reference sequence). CDR3 DNA sequence: TGCAGTGCTAGGGACTTTTCTAGCGGGAGCTCCTACGAGCAGTACTTC. Translation gives CSARDFSSGSSYEQYF.

This chain connects TRBV20-1 to TRBJ1-5; 9 bases match TRBD1. Germline loops: CDR1 DFQATT, CDR2 SNEGSKA (reference sequence). This CDR3 has 14 residues. V gave up 6 bases and J gave up 1 base; unmatched junction bases: 4. In DNA, the CDR3 is TGCAGTGCGGAAGGGACAGGGAGCAATCAGCCCCAGCATTTT. Its translation is CSAEGTGSNQPQHF.

The chain employs TRBV25-1 and TRBJ1-5, with 7 bases identical to TRBD1. The junction had 19 bases not matched to a gene; V was cut back by 6 bases and J by 5 bases. This CDR3 is built from 18 residues. Germline-derived CDR1 and CDR2 are MGHDK and SYGVNS. CDR3 in amino acids: CASSTFADREHGDQPQHF. The CDR3 DNA reads TGTGCCAGCAGCACCTTCGCCGACAGGGAACATGGCGATCAGCCCCAGCATTTT. Full variable domain (rest looked up from reference TRBV25-1 and TRBJ1-5): EADIYQTPRYLVIGTGKKITLECSQTMGHDKMYWYQQDPGMELHLIHYSYGVNSTEKGDLSSESTVSRIRTEHFPLTLESARPSHTSQYLCASSTFADREHGDQPQHFGDGTRLSIL.

The chain employs TRBV25-1 and TRBJ1-6, with 8 bases fitting TRBD1. CDR3 length: 15 residues. J lost 9 bases, V lost 2 bases, and 6 bases had no gene match. Germline-derived CDR1 and CDR2 are MGHDK and SYGVNS. CDR3 sequence: CASSEQGAGGSPLHF. The CDR3, as DNA: TGTGCCAGCAGTGAACAGGGGGCCGGCGGTTCACCCCTCCACTTT.

This clonotype was seen at least ten times. This chain connects TRBV6-1 to TRBJ1-5, with D uncertain. CDR3 length equals 17 residues. CDR1 and CDR2 from the germline V gene are MNHNS and SASEGT. The germline V and J ends were trimmed by 3 bases and 3 bases, with 18 bases remaining between them. The CDR3: CASSDNYGADPNQPQHF. DNA for the CDR3: TGTGCCAGCAGTGACAATTACGGCGCGGATCCCAATCAGCCCCAGCATTTT.

The gene calls are TRBV7-3 and TRBJ2-7, with a tentative D call TRBD2 (6 bases). This CDR3 comprises 16 residues. CDR1 is SGHTA and CDR2 is FQGTGA in the germline V gene. With 6 bases removed from V and 0 bases from J, the gap between germline ends came to 18 bases. The CDR3: CASRQKGRFDSYEQYF. The DNA for the CDR3 is TGTGCCAGCAGGCAGAAGGGGAGGTTCGACTCCTACGAGCAGTACTTC.

The DNA of the CDR3 is TGTGCCAGCAGTCCCCCGGGACAGGGTTCAATTTGGTACTTC. This codes for CASSPPGQGSIWYF. The chain links TRBV6-6 to TRBJ2-7; TRBD1 agrees at 9 bases. The CDR3 runs 14 residues. Germline-derived CDR1 and CDR2 are MNHNY and SVGAGI (reference sequence). J lost 12 bases, V lost 5 bases, and 14 bases had no gene match.

This clonotype was detected a few times. This chain joins TRBV3-1 and TRBJ2-7; D is undetermined. CDR1 is LGHDT and CDR2 is YNNKEL in the germline V gene (reference sequence). The CDR3 is made up of 14 amino acids. Trimming took 1 base from V and 1 from J, leaving 8 bases between them. CDR3 sequence reads: CASSQVTGSYEQYF. In nucleotides, the CDR3 is TGTGCCAGCAGCCAAGTTACCGGATCCTACGAGCAGTACTTC.

Worth noting for this clonotype: Without the conserved terminal phenylalanine or tryptophan, this CDR3 likely stems from a read error. No DNA is shown, since the ends of the CDR3 on it are uncertain; the CDR3 is the one TCRdb lists. The rearrangement joins TRBV25-1 to TRBJ2-6; TRBD1, as called in the table, went unchecked against the DNA. Germline CDR1 and CDR2: MGHDK and SYGVNS. The CDR3 region is 13 residues in length, termini included. CDR3 in amino acids: CASSDPRVGGRCL.

The rearrangement uses TRBV7-6 and TRBJ2-1; D gene unclear. The CDR3 spans 15 residues. V gave up 0 bases and J gave up 2 bases, with 8 bases separating them. The germline CDR1 and CDR2 sequences are SGHVS and FNYEAQ. This CDR3 reads CASSLASAAYNEQFF. CDR3 DNA: TGTGCCAGCAGCTTAGCGAGCGCAGCCTACAATGAGCAGTTCTTC.

The chain employs TRBV24-1 and TRBJ2-1; D gene unclear. CDR3 length: 17 amino acids. From germline, CDR1 is KGHDR and CDR2 SFDVKD. Trimming stripped 4 bases from V and 0 bases from J, with 15 bases between. This chain's CDR3 is CATSDRITVSSYNEQFF. CDR3 nucleotide sequence: TGTGCCACCAGTGACCGGATCACCGTGAGCTCCTACAATGAGCAGTTCTTC.

The chain couples TRBV7-8 to TRBJ1-2, with D perhaps TRBD1 (6 bases). With 5 bases removed from V and 4 bases from J, the gap between germline ends came to 23 bases. Looked up from germline, CDR1 is SGHVS and CDR2 is FQNEAQ. The CDR3 length is 17 residues. In DNA, the CDR3 is TGTGCCAGCAGCCAAATGGACAGAGGGGAACGTCGCTATGGCTACACCTTC. Translating gives CASSQMDRGERRYGYTF.

The genes are TRBV9 and TRBJ1-3; 9 bases map to TRBD1. This CDR3 is 15 amino acids long. Germline assignment: CDR1 SGDLS and CDR2 YYNGEE. V was pared by 3 bases and J by 4 bases, with 5 bases of the junction left unmatched. In DNA form, the CDR3 reads TGTGCCAGCAGCGCGACACAGGGGGCAGGAAACACCATATATTTT. Translated, it gives CASSATQGAGNTIYF.

The table lists this clonotype with many counts. The V and J genes are TRBV25-1 and TRBJ1-2; TRBD1 agrees at 7 bases. V dropped 7 bases and J dropped 7; count of bases not matched to a gene: 3. In germline, CDR1 is MGHDK, CDR2 SYGVNS. This CDR3 spans 11 amino acids. For the CDR3, the DNA is TGTGCCAGCACAGGGGGTTCTGGCTACACCTTC. It codes for CASTGGSGYTF.

Regarding this clonotype: One end of the junction fails to match germline, which may point to a read error. The CDR3 DNA follows: TGTGCCACCAGTGAGTCGGACAGGGGGCAGGATGGCTACACCTTC. Amino acid sequence: CATSESDRGQDGYTF. This rearrangement joins TRBV10-3 to TRBJ1-2, with 11 bases fitting TRBD1. The V gene's germline CDR1 is ENHRY and CDR2 SYGVKD. The CDR3 covers 15 residues.

This clonotype occurred many times. V usage is TRBV29-1 and J usage is TRBJ2-5; either TRBD1 or TRBD2 may fit D (5 bases each). CDR3 length: 15 amino acids. Trimming removed 4 bases at V and 1 base at J, with 16 bases between. CDR1 is SQVTM and CDR2 is ANQGSEA in the germline V gene. CDR3 residues: CSVVGLAEGQETQYF. Written as DNA, the CDR3 is TGCAGCGTTGTGGGGCTAGCAGAGGGCCAAGAGACCCAGTACTTC.

The sample holds many counts of this clonotype. This chain connects TRBV4-1 to TRBJ2-7; TRBD1 is a possible D gene (6 bases). The CDR3 consists of 15 residues. The germline V gene encodes CDR1 MGHRA and CDR2 YSYEKL. V gave up 0 bases and J gave up 1 base, with 10 bases separating them. In DNA, the CDR3 is TGCGCCAGCAGCCAAGACTGGGACATTTCCTACGAGCAGTACTTC. Amino acids: CASSQDWDISYEQYF.

J is TRBJ2-5 and V is TRBV7-2; 8 nucleotides line up with TRBD2. The DNA end is a closer match to TRBJ2-1, so the J assignment may be wrong. CDR1 SGHTA and CDR2 FQGNSA come from the germline V gene. The CDR3 is 13 amino acids. CDR3 bases: TGTGCCAGCAGCCTCAAGCGGGGGACTGAGCAGTTCTTC. Protein product: CASSLKRGTEQFF.

About this clonotype itself: Compared with germline, one end of the junction differs, possibly owing to a read error. The chain combines TRBV10-2 with TRBJ2-3; 7 nucleotides line up with TRBD1. Looked up from germline, CDR1 is WSHSY and CDR2 is SAAADI. This CDR3 is 15 amino acids long. CDR3 sequence (DNA): TGTGCCAGCAGTTACTCGCCAAACAGGGGAGATACGCAGTATTTT. Protein sequence: CASSYSPNRGDTQYF.